This passage covers 20 T cell receptor beta chains from one sample sequenced in a study of T cell responses to AZD1222 COVID-19 vaccine. Only in-frame clones appear in the TCRdb table, and some are missing; sequencing was by immunoSEQ multiplex PCR. The data contain 170,000 or so clones, about 92% of them singletons. The source was peripheral blood, collected on day 0 of AZD1222 vaccination. The receptors originated from an adult in good health.

This clone was counted a single time. The V call is TRBV7-6, the J call TRBJ2-7; 9 bases line up with TRBD2. This CDR3 comprises 16 residues. J was trimmed by 0 bases and V by 0 bases; bases with no gene match: 3. The germline V gene has CDR1 SGHVS and CDR2 FNYEAQ. The DNA of the CDR3 is TGTGCCAGCAGCTTAGCGGCTAGCGGGGTCTCCTACGAGCAGTACTTC. Amino acids: CASSLAASGVSYEQYF. The full variable domain, rest sourced from reference TRBV7-6 and TRBJ2-7, is GAGVSQSPRYKVTKRGQDVALRCDPISGHVSLYWYRQALGQGPEFLTYFNYEAQQDKSGLPNDRFSAERPEGSISTLTIQRTEQRDSAMYRCASSLAASGVSYEQYFGPGTRLTVT.

The chain carries TRBV5-1 and TRBJ1-4, with 8 bases aligning to TRBD1. The germline CDR1 and CDR2 sequences are SGHRS and YFSETQ. V shed 3 bases and J 5 bases; nucleotides not matched to a gene: 18. This CDR3 is 19 amino acids long. The CDR3 spells CASSSYPLGTGGRNEKLFF. CDR3 coding DNA: TGCGCCAGCAGCTCCTACCCCCTGGGAACAGGGGGTCGGAATGAAAAACTGTTTTTT. Full variable domain (remainder filled in from reference TRBV5-1 and TRBJ1-4): KAGVTQTPRYLIKTRGQQVTLSCSPISGHRSVSWYQQTPGQGLQFLFEYFSETQRNKGNFPGRFSGRQFSNSRSEMNVSTLELGDSALYLCASSSYPLGTGGRNEKLFFGSGTQLSVL.

This clone turned up a few times. V and J are TRBV6-2 or TRBV6-3 and TRBJ2-1, with TRBD1 identical over 8 bases. The germline V gene has CDR1 MNHEY and CDR2 SVGEGT. The CDR3 has 17 amino acids. V trimming: 0 bases; J trimming: 6 bases; junction bases outside the gene matches: 10. CDR3 protein: CASSYSTRKTGGNEQFF. The CDR3 region has the DNA TGTGCCAGCAGTTACTCCACAAGAAAAACAGGGGGCAATGAGCAGTTCTTC.

This sequence joins TRBV15 and TRBJ2-5; TRBD1 or TRBD2 may be the D gene (5 bases each). CDR3 length: 18 amino acids. Germline V CDR1 and CDR2: LNHNV, YYDKDF (reference sequence). Trimming shortened V by 0 bases and J by 7 bases, and 24 bases separated the two germline ends. In DNA, the CDR3 is TGTGCCACCAGCAGAGATCTCCAGAGGGTGGGTTCAAGGGGGACCCAGTACTTC. Amino acids: CATSRDLQRVGSRGTQYF. Full variable domain (remainder filled in from reference TRBV15 and TRBJ2-5): DAMVIQNPRYQVTQFGKPVTLSCSQTLNHNVMYWYQQKSSQAPKLLFHYYDKDFNNEADTPDNFQSRRPNTSFCFLDIRSPGLGDTAMYLCATSRDLQRVGSRGTQYFGPGTRLLVL.

This rearrangement joins TRBV27 to TRBJ1-4; D is undetermined. Germline CDR1 and CDR2: MNHEY and SMNVEV (reference sequence). V was cut by 6 bases and J by 5 bases, with 10 bases left in between. The CDR3 has 13 amino acids. CDR3 DNA sequence: TGTGCCAGCAGGTTGACCCTCAATGAAAAACTGTTTTTT. Protein product: CASRLTLNEKLFF.

The chain has TRBV3-1 (or the pseudogene TRBV3-2) and TRBJ1-3, with TRBD1 as a possible D gene (5 bases). V gave up 5 bases and J gave up 4 bases, with 18 bases separating them. Germline lookup yields CDR1 LGHDT and CDR2 YNNKEL (reference sequence). The CDR3 runs to 16 residues. DNA of the CDR3: TGTGCCAGCAGCGATCACCACGGGGGAAAAGGAAACACCATATATTTT. Residues: CASSDHHGGKGNTIYF.

The rearrangement uses TRBV2 and TRBJ1-1; 8 bases align to TRBD1. The CDR3 is 13 residues long. Germline CDR1 reads SNHLY; CDR2 reads FYNNEI. V lost 11 bases, J lost 1 base, and 6 bases stayed unmatched. The CDR3 bases are TGTGCCTGCCACAGGGGGGAGAACACTGAAGCTTTCTTT. It is translated as CACHRGENTEAFF.

This clone was seen a single time. The V call is TRBV9, the J call TRBJ2-1; 11 bases map to TRBD2. Germline V lookup: CDR1 SGDLS, CDR2 YYNGEE. The V and J ends lost 3 bases and 4 bases, in that order; junction bases with no gene match: 0. CDR3 size: 14 residues. CDR3 DNA: TGTGCCAGCAGCGCTAGCGGGGGGTACAATGAGCAGTTCTTC. Its translation is CASSASGGYNEQFF.

The chain joins TRBV4-3 to TRBJ1-2; no reliable D call. Germline assignment: CDR1 LGHNA and CDR2 YSLEER. The germline V and J ends were trimmed by 0 bases and 4 bases, with 15 bases remaining between them. The CDR3 has 16 amino acids. The CDR3 coding sequence is TGCGCCAGCAGCCAAGATCAGGCGGCCGTTGTCTATGGCTACACCTTC. This encodes CASSQDQAAVVYGYTF.

This clone was observed once. The CDR3 region is CSAGDRGGYTF. Written as DNA, the CDR3 is TGCAGTGCTGGTGACAGGGGTGGCTACACCTTC. This sequence joins TRBV20-1 and TRBJ1-2; 8 bases align to TRBD1. CDR3 length: 11 residues. V trimming: 5 bases; J trimming: 7 bases; junction bases outside the gene matches: 3. CDR1 and CDR2 (germline): DFQATT, SNEGSKA (reference sequence).

This chain connects TRBV5-5 to TRBJ1-1; 7 bases are a match to TRBD1. The CDR3 contains 15 residues. Per the germline V gene, CDR1 is SGHKS and CDR2 is YYEKEE (reference sequence). J lost 2 bases, V lost 5 bases, and 9 bases had no gene match. Here the CDR3 DNA reads TGTGCCAGCAGAAGAACGACAGGGCTAAACACTGAAGCTTTCTTT. Protein product: CASRRTTGLNTEAFF.

The CDR3 region is CASSQAPTGDEKLFF. In DNA, the CDR3 is TGTGCCAGCAGCCAAGCCCCCACGGGGGATGAAAAACTGTTTTTT. This rearrangement joins TRBV3-1 (or the pseudogene TRBV3-2) to TRBJ1-4; D is possibly TRBD1 (5 bases). The length of the CDR3 is 15 residues. The germline V gene has CDR1 LGHDT and CDR2 YNNKEL (reference sequence). V was clipped by 1 base and J by 6 bases, with 12 bases between them.

This chain links TRBV9 with TRBJ1-6; 7 nucleotides align to TRBD1. The V gene's germline CDR1 is SGDLS and CDR2 YYNGEE. The J segment lost 8 bases and the V segment lost 2 bases, leaving 7 bases of the junction unmatched. This CDR3 spans 15 amino acids. CDR3 in amino acids: CASSVAGTVYSPLHF. The DNA for the CDR3 is TGTGCCAGCAGCGTTGCCGGGACAGTTTATTCACCCCTCCACTTT.

This chain connects TRBV11-2 to TRBJ1-1; D unclear. The CDR3 runs to 12 residues. The germline V gene has CDR1 SGHAT and CDR2 FQNNGV. V was clipped by 6 bases and J by 2 bases, with 7 bases between them. In DNA, the CDR3 is TGTGCCAGCAGACGGGTAAACACTGAAGCTTTCTTT. Translation: CASRRVNTEAFF.

The gene calls are TRBV5-1 and TRBJ1-1, with TRBD1 matching 8 bases. Trimming cost V 3 bases and J 2 bases; bases outside gene matches: 3. Germline CDR1 reads SGHRS; CDR2 reads YFSETQ. The CDR3 contains 14 residues. CDR3 protein: CASSSGQGNTEAFF. The CDR3 bases are TGCGCCAGCAGCTCCGGACAGGGCAACACTGAAGCTTTCTTT.

With regard to this clone: Distinct nucleotide sequences in the sample also encode this CDR3. The V and J genes are TRBV7-9 and TRBJ1-5; no clear D. The germline V gene encodes CDR1 SEHNR and CDR2 FQNEAQ (reference sequence). Trimming left V 4 bases short and J 4 bases short, with 11 bases between. This CDR3 region has 14 residues. DNA of the CDR3: TGTGCCAGCAGCTCCCCAGAGGGAAATCAGCCCCAGCATTTT. It is translated as CASSSPEGNQPQHF.

This sequence joins TRBV3-1 (or the pseudogene TRBV3-2) and TRBJ1-1; 7 bases align to TRBD1. Germline assignment: CDR1 LGHDT and CDR2 YNNKEL (reference sequence). The ends lost 6 bases at V and 6 bases at J; junction bases unmatched: 7. There are 13 residues in the CDR3. The CDR3 DNA sequence: TGTGCCAGCAGACAACAGGGGATCGCTGAAGCTTTCTTT. It specifies CASRQQGIAEAFF.

The chain couples TRBV12-3 or TRBV12-4 to TRBJ1-5, with D uncertain. V dropped 8 bases and J dropped 2 bases, with 10 bases sitting between them. This CDR3 region has 13 residues. The CDR3 spells CASGPRGNQPQHF. In DNA form, the CDR3 reads TGTGCCAGCGGCCCTAGAGGCAATCAGCCCCAGCATTTT.

This clone appeared once. CDR3 coding DNA: TGTGCCAGCAGCTTAGCGCTTGCGGCCAGTTCCTACGAGCAGTACTTC. This codes for CASSLALAASSYEQYF. V gene TRBV7-2 combines with J gene TRBJ2-7; D not certain. V lost 0 bases to trimming and J lost 1 base, with 13 bases between them. The germline V gene has CDR1 SGHTA and CDR2 FQGNSA. The length of the CDR3 is 16 residues.

This rearrangement joins TRBV24-1 to TRBJ1-1, with D possibly matching TRBD1 (6 bases). The CDR3 is 16 amino acids. V was trimmed by 7 bases and J by 2 bases, leaving 19 bases between them. The germline gives CDR1 KGHDR, CDR2 SFDVKD. The DNA of the CDR3 is TGTGCCACCAGAGTAAGGGGGGGCGTGGGAAACACTGAAGCTTTCTTT. This encodes CATRVRGGVGNTEAFF.